Presented here are 10 T cell receptor beta chains from one specimen sequenced in a study of response to subunit inactivated influenza vaccine. TCRdb passed the RT-PCR reads through MiXCR, listing each CDR3 protein once. The sample shows roughly 500,000 distinct CDR3 sequences, about 25% of them seen only once. The source material was CD4+ T cells sorted from PBMCs, sampled more than 4 days after vaccination. These receptors were collected from a man in his forties or fifties who received an inactivated influenza vaccine.

The CDR3 DNA is TGTGCCAGCAGCCTAGATGCTAGCAGGAGGGACGAGCAGTACTTC. Amino acids: CASSLDASRRDEQYF. This chain connects TRBV5-5 to TRBJ2-7; maybe TRBD2 (6 bases). This CDR3 spans 15 amino acids. Trimming removed 4 bases at V and 5 bases at J, with 19 bases between. The germline V gene encodes CDR1 SGHKS and CDR2 YYEKEE (reference sequence).

This chain uses TRBV18 with TRBJ2-5, with 9 nucleotides matching TRBD2. Germline lookup yields CDR1 KGHSH and CDR2 LQKENI. The CDR3 has 15 residues. V dropped 3 bases and J dropped 2; count of bases not matched to a gene: 4. This CDR3 reads CASSPLAGLQETQYF. CDR3 bases: TGTGCCAGCTCACCTCTAGCGGGACTACAAGAGACCCAGTACTTC.

This clonotype appeared a few times. V usage is TRBV5-1 and J usage is TRBJ2-1; 12 bases align to TRBD1. V shed 6 bases and J 6 bases; nucleotides not matched to a gene: 7. Germline CDR1 and CDR2: SGHRS and YFSETQ. The CDR3 is 15 residues long. The CDR3 spells CASTLRDRGLNEQFF. In DNA form, the CDR3 reads TGCGCCAGCACCCTCCGGGACAGGGGGCTCAATGAGCAGTTCTTC.

The table lists this clonotype with a few counts. The chain combines TRBV28 with TRBJ2-7, with D unresolved. Trimming took off 2 bases at V and 5 bases at J, with 7 bases between the two ends. CDR1 and CDR2 from the germline V gene are MDHEN and SYDVKM. The CDR3 length is 12 residues. The CDR3 DNA reads as TGTGCCAGCAGTTTACCCCCCCACGAGCAGTACTTC. Its protein is CASSLPPHEQYF.

The CDR3 protein is CATSDLRGTSTDTQYF. The CDR3 nucleotides read TGTGCCACCAGTGATTTGCGGGGAACTAGCACAGATACGCAGTATTTT. This rearrangement joins TRBV24-1 to TRBJ2-3, with D possibly being TRBD2 (5 bases). There are 16 residues in the CDR3. V lost 0 bases to trimming and J lost 0 bases, with 9 bases between them. Germline V lookup: CDR1 KGHDR, CDR2 SFDVKD.

A few counts support this clonotype. The chain employs TRBV20-1 and TRBJ2-1, with 10 bases matching TRBD2. Losses at the gene ends were 0 bases for V and 5 bases for J; bases not matched to a gene: 4. In germline, CDR1 is DFQATT, CDR2 SNEGSKA (reference sequence). This CDR3 is built from 15 residues. CDR3 protein: CSARDGTSVNNEQFF. In DNA, the CDR3 is TGCAGTGCTAGAGACGGGACTAGCGTTAACAATGAGCAGTTCTTC.

This chain links TRBV6-5 with TRBJ2-7, with 8 bases aligning to TRBD2. Losses at the gene ends were 2 bases for V and 2 bases for J; bases not matched to a gene: 5. Per the germline V gene, CDR1 is MNHEY and CDR2 is SVGAGI. This CDR3 is 15 amino acids long. The CDR3 protein is CASSYGSGVTYEQYF. CDR3 sequence (DNA): TGTGCCAGCAGTTACGGTAGCGGGGTGACCTACGAGCAGTACTTC.

There are a few counts of this clonotype. The rearrangement uses TRBV5-1 and TRBJ2-2, with D hard to call. CDR3 size: 16 residues. Germline CDR1 is SGHRS and CDR2 is YFSETQ. Trimming removed 0 bases at V and 2 bases at J, with 11 bases between. CDR3 DNA: TGCGCCAGCAGCTTGGGAGGTTTTCCAAACACCGGGGAGCTGTTTTTT. It translates to CASSLGGFPNTGELFF. The full variable domain, its missing parts supplied by reference TRBV5-1 and TRBJ2-2, is KAGVTQTPRYLIKTRGQQVTLSCSPISGHRSVSWYQQTPGQGLQFLFEYFSETQRNKGNFPGRFSGRQFSNSRSEMNVSTLELGDSALYLCASSLGGFPNTGELFFGEGSRLTVL.

The CDR3 is CASSLAFSPTGISYEQYF. The CDR3 nucleotides read TGCGCCAGCAGCTTGGCCTTCTCCCCGACAGGGATCTCCTACGAGCAGTACTTC. The chain uses TRBV5-1 and TRBJ2-7; 7 bases fit TRBD1. The germline gives CDR1 SGHRS, CDR2 YFSETQ. Trimming cost V 0 bases and J 0 bases; bases outside gene matches: 12. The CDR3 has 18 residues.

The chain carries TRBV19 and TRBJ2-2; D not certain. The CDR3 runs 15 residues. The V end was cut by 3 bases, the J end by 1 base, with 9 bases between. Germline assignment: CDR1 LNHDA and CDR2 SQIVND (reference sequence). The CDR3 DNA is TGTGCCAGTAGTATTGCGACCCTGAACACCGGGGAGCTGTTTTTT. Translated, it gives CASSIATLNTGELFF.